A single T cell receptor beta chain is shown here with its context. The germline V gene encodes CDR1 GTSNPN and CDR2 SVGIG (reference sequence). There are 16 residues in the CDR3. V lost 1 base, J lost 3 bases, and 10 bases stayed unmatched. These data are taken from a study of cytomegalovirus exposure and HLA in healthy donors. A multiplex PCR was run with 60 Vbeta primers and 13 Jbeta primers. TCRdb keeps only in-frame clones here, not all; method: immunoSEQ multiplex PCR. The data hold about 190,000 clones, with around 87% observed a single time. The source of this sequence is a man aged 25 to 45 in good health and CMV-seronegative. The source material was PBMCs. The chain is built from TRBV30 and TRBJ2-7; 9 bases fit TRBD2. The CDR3 DNA reads TGTGCCTGGAGTGGCCCGCTAGCGGGACCCTTCTACGAGCAGTACTTC. Its translation: CAWSGPLAGPFYEQYF. The full variable domain, rest sourced from reference TRBV30 and TRBJ2-7, is SQTIHQWPATLVQPVGSPLSLECTVEGTSNPNLYWYRQAAGRGLQLLFYSVGIGQISSEVPQNLSASRPQDRQFILSSKKLLLSDSGFYLCAWSGPLAGPFYEQYFGPGTRLTVT.